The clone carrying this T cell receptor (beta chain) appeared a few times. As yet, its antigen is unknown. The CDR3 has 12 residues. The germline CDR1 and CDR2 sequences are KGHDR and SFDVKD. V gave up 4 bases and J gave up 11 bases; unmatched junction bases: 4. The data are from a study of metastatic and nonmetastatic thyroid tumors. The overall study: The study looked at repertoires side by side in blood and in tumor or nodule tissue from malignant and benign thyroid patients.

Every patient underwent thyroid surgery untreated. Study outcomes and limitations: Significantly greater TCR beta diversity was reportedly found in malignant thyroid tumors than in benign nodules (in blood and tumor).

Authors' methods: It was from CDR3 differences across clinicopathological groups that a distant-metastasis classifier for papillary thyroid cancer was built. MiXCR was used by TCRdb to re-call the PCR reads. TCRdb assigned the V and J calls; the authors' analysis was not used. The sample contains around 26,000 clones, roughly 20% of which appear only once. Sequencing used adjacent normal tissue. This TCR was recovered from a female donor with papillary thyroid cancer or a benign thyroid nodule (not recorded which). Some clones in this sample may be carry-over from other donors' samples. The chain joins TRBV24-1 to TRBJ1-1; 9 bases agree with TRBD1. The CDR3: CATSDRDREAFF. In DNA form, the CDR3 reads TGTGCCACCAGTGACAGGGACAGGGAGGCTTTCTTT.